The 10 T cell receptor beta chains below come from one sample, sequenced in a study of blood T cell repertoires in COVID-19. Profiled with immunoSEQ multiplex PCR; TCRdb holds only in-frame clones, not every one. The sample holds 270,000 or so clones, roughly nine tenths seen once. The sample was peripheral blood. Every receptor here comes from a man aged 40-49 years with active or convalescent COVID-19.

The chain employs TRBV7-8 and TRBJ2-1; D unresolved. The CDR3 spans 12 residues. V shed 1 base and J shed 7 bases, with 5 bases lying between them. CDR1 is SGHVS and CDR2 is FQNEAQ in the germline V gene. As DNA, the CDR3 is TGTGCCAGCAGCTTAGAACTTAATGAGCAGTTCTTC. This sequence encodes CASSLELNEQFF.

V gene TRBV4-1 combines with J gene TRBJ1-1, with D perhaps TRBD1 (5 bases). CDR1 and CDR2 from the germline V gene are MGHRA and YSYEKL. Trimming took off 1 base at V and 0 bases at J, with 12 bases between the two ends. The CDR3 has 16 residues. The CDR3 DNA sequence: TGCGCCAGCAGCCAAGGATCCTGGGGCATGAACACTGAAGCTTTCTTT. Protein sequence: CASSQGSWGMNTEAFF.

This clone is a singleton in its sample. This chain uses TRBV5-4 with TRBJ1-1; 10 bases align to TRBD1. Germline CDR1 is SGHNT and CDR2 is YYREEE (reference sequence). The CDR3 extends over 16 amino acids. V gave up 1 base and J gave up 4 bases; unmatched junction bases: 7. The CDR3 DNA follows: TGTGCCAGCAGCTTGAGTTGGGACAGGGGTCTCACTGAAGCTTTCTTT. It translates to CASSLSWDRGLTEAFF.

This chain joins TRBV27 and TRBJ1-2; unclear D gene. The germline gives CDR1 MNHEY, CDR2 SMNVEV (reference sequence). CDR3 length equals 13 residues. Deletions cut 4 bases from V and 5 bases from J, with 11 bases between. CDR3 loop: CASSSWREYGYTF. Here the CDR3 DNA reads TGTGCCAGCAGTTCGTGGCGGGAGTATGGCTACACCTTC.

The J gene is TRBJ2-3, the V gene TRBV7-2; the match to TRBD1 covers 9 bases. CDR3 length equals 16 residues. Germline CDR1 SGHTA, CDR2 FQGNSA. After removal of 6 bases from V and 3 bases from J, the junction contained 10 bases not matched to a gene. The CDR3 here is CASSSRTGEDTDTQYF. DNA for the CDR3: TGTGCCAGCAGTTCAAGGACAGGGGAGGATACAGATACGCAGTATTTT.

The chain links TRBV28 to TRBJ1-4; D unresolved. The CDR3 is 15 residues long. The ends were cut back, 2 bases at V and 8 bases at J, with 15 bases in the middle. From germline, CDR1 is MDHEN and CDR2 SYDVKM. This CDR3 reads CASSLRVGRAEKLFF. For the CDR3, the DNA is TGTGCCAGCAGTTTAAGGGTGGGGAGAGCCGAAAAACTGTTTTTT. Variable domain in full (rest from reference TRBV28 and TRBJ1-4): DVKVTQSSRYLVKRTGEKVFLECVQDMDHENMFWYRQDPGLGLRLIYFSYDVKMKEKGDIPEGYSVSREKKERFSLILESASTNQTSMYLCASSLRVGRAEKLFFGSGTQLSVL.

In DNA, the CDR3 is TGTGCCAGCAGCCCGATTTGGGGGGAGGGGGTCGAGCAGCCCCAGCATTTT. Amino acids: CASSPIWGEGVEQPQHF. The rearrangement links TRBV4-2 to TRBJ1-5; the D gene is possibly TRBD1 (6 bases). CDR1 is LGHNA, CDR2 YNFKEQ, per germline. The length of the CDR3 is 17 residues. V was shortened by 4 bases and J by 7 bases, with 23 bases between the two germline ends.

The genes are TRBV7-9 and TRBJ2-5, with D possibly being TRBD2 (5 bases). This CDR3 comprises 15 residues. With 2 bases removed from V and 1 base from J, the gap between germline ends came to 11 bases. From germline, CDR1 is SEHNR and CDR2 FQNEAQ (reference sequence). The CDR3 sequence is CASSLIEGAQETQYF. In DNA, the CDR3 is TGTGCCAGCAGCTTAATCGAGGGAGCCCAAGAGACCCAGTACTTC.

The genes are TRBV30 and TRBJ1-6; the D is unclear. CDR3 size: 13 residues. CDR1 is GTSNPN and CDR2 is SVGIG in the germline V gene (reference sequence). V dropped 2 bases and J dropped 8 bases, with 10 bases sitting between them. In DNA form, the CDR3 reads TGTGCCTGGAGTAATAACCGAGATTCACCCCTCCACTTT. Translating gives CAWSNNRDSPLHF.

The chain uses TRBV5-1 and TRBJ2-3; D remains ambiguous. V was clipped by 3 bases and J by 5 bases, with 10 bases between them. Germline V gene sequence: CDR1 SGHRS, CDR2 YFSETQ. The CDR3 sequence is 13 residues long. CDR3 loop: CASSSFTEDTQYF. The CDR3 DNA sequence: TGCGCCAGCAGCTCTTTTACTGAAGATACGCAGTATTTT.